This T cell receptor beta chain was sequenced in a study of blood T cell repertoires in COVID-19. Authors' analysis steps: Quantification of nucleated cells was approximated via reference gene primer amplification. Assay: immunoSEQ multiplex PCR; the TCRdb copy retains only in-frame clones and omits some. V, J and clone size were drawn from that table, and D and trimming were deduced from the DNA. The data show some 110,000 clones, around 80% seen once. The CDR3 totals 13 residues. The germline gives CDR1 MDHEN, CDR2 SYDVKM. V lost 3 bases to trimming and J lost 1 base, with 6 bases between them. This clone was seen a handful of times.

The specimen was peripheral blood. The sequence came from a man aged 45-65 years with acute or convalescent COVID-19. This chain uses TRBV28 with TRBJ1-1, with D unclear. The CDR3, as DNA: TGTGCCAGCAGTTTCCCAGGGAACACTGAAGCTTTCTTT. Translated, it gives CASSFPGNTEAFF.